Presented here are 24 T cell receptor beta chains from one specimen sequenced in a study of response to subunit inactivated influenza vaccine. MiXCR, run by TCRdb on the RT-PCR reads, gives a single entry per CDR3 protein. Here the sample spans 550,000 to 650,000 distinct CDR3 sequences, approximately 12% being singletons. Material: PBMCs from blood, obtained on the day of vaccination. All receptors derive from a man between 50 and 59 years old who received an inactivated influenza vaccine.

This clonotype has only a few counts. The rearrangement links TRBV4-3 to TRBJ2-7; D unclear. Germline-derived CDR1 and CDR2 are LGHNA and YSLEER. There are 14 residues in the CDR3. Trimming took 5 bases from V and 2 from J, leaving 13 bases between them. The CDR3 DNA follows: TGCGCCAGCAGCGTGAAGACAACCACCTACGAGCAGTACTTC. Protein product: CASSVKTTTYEQYF.

V is TRBV7-8 and J is TRBJ2-7; 10 bases agree with TRBD1. Germline assignment: CDR1 SGHVS and CDR2 FQNEAQ. V lost 5 bases to trimming and J lost 7 bases; unmatched junction nucleotides: 11. The CDR3 is 15 residues long. CDR3 nucleotides: TGTGCCAGCAGCCCAGCCCCCGGGACAGGGGTAGAGCAGTACTTC. Amino acid sequence: CASSPAPGTGVEQYF.

This clonotype was counted ten times or more. The J gene is TRBJ2-7, the V gene TRBV29-1, with TRBD1 as a possible D gene (5 bases). There are 11 residues in the CDR3. Germline V lookup: CDR1 SQVTM, CDR2 ANQGSEA. Trimming took off 7 bases at V and 6 bases at J, with 13 bases between the two ends. DNA of the CDR3: TGCAGCGCCCGCGTAGGGGTCGAGCAGTACTTC. Protein: CSARVGVEQYF.

The gene calls are TRBV4-2 and TRBJ2-5; 7 positions agree with TRBD1. V shed 0 bases, J shed 0 bases, and the junction held 4 bases outside the gene matches. The CDR3 runs to 16 residues. Germline V gene lookup returns CDR1 LGHNA and CDR2 YNFKEQ. The CDR3 nucleotides read TGTGCCAGCAGCCAAGATGGGACAGTGTACCAAGAGACCCAGTACTTC. Encoded protein: CASSQDGTVYQETQYF.

This chain links TRBV7-2 with TRBJ2-7, with 8 bases aligning to TRBD2. Per germline, CDR1 SGHTA and CDR2 FQGNSA. CDR3 length: 14 amino acids. Trimming removed 7 bases from V and 7 bases from J; junction bases left unmatched: 12. The CDR3 here is CASKSGSDYGEQYF. CDR3 nucleotide sequence: TGTGCCAGCAAAAGCGGGAGTGACTATGGGGAGCAGTACTTC.

This clonotype was counted only a few times. This chain connects TRBV20-1 to TRBJ2-3; 13 nucleotides line up with TRBD2. After removal of 0 bases from V and 0 bases from J, the junction contained 6 bases not matched to a gene. This CDR3 has 18 residues. In germline, CDR1 is DFQATT, CDR2 SNEGSKA (reference sequence). The CDR3 spells CSAREGLAGLPSTDTQYF. The CDR3 nucleotides read TGCAGTGCTAGAGAGGGACTAGCGGGGCTCCCAAGCACAGATACGCAGTATTTT.

This clonotype came up a few times. The V call is TRBV5-5, the J call TRBJ2-5; D possibly matches TRBD1 or TRBD2 (6 bases each). CDR1 and CDR2 (germline): SGHKS, YYEKEE (reference sequence). The CDR3 has 16 amino acids. The ends were cut back, 0 bases at V and 3 bases at J, with 15 bases in the middle. The CDR3 DNA sequence: TGTGCCAGCAGCTTGGGCATAGGGGGAGGAAAAGAGACCCAGTACTTC. Its protein product is CASSLGIGGGKETQYF.

This clonotype came up many times. CDR3 sequence: CSARSELYEQYF. DNA for the CDR3: TGCAGTGCTAGATCGGAACTTTACGAGCAGTACTTC. This chain connects TRBV20-1 to TRBJ2-7; D not certain. The CDR3 is 12 residues long. Looked up from germline, CDR1 is DFQATT and CDR2 is SNEGSKA (reference sequence). The V gene lost 2 bases and the J gene lost 4 bases, with 9 bases spanning the gap.

This clonotype came up a few times. The chain uses TRBV4-2 and TRBJ2-7; D possibly corresponds to TRBD2 (5 bases). In germline, CDR1 is LGHNA, CDR2 YNFKEQ. The length of the CDR3 is 16 residues. V dropped 2 bases and J dropped 0 bases, with 14 bases sitting between them. The chain's CDR3 is CASSQSSSGSSYEQYF. CDR3 nucleotide sequence: TGTGCCAGCAGCCAAAGTTCCAGCGGCAGCTCCTACGAGCAGTACTTC.

Ten or more counts support this clonotype. This sequence joins TRBV12-3 or TRBV12-4 and TRBJ2-1, with TRBD2 matching 11 bases. The V gene end was trimmed by 1 base and the J gene end by 6 bases; junction bases not matched to a gene: 2. This CDR3 comprises 15 residues. The DNA for the CDR3 is TGTGCCAGCAGTTTAGAACTAGCGGGAGTCAATGAGCAGTTCTTC. This encodes CASSLELAGVNEQFF.

The gene calls are TRBV9 and TRBJ2-7, with TRBD2 as a possible D gene (5 bases). Germline values: CDR1 SGDLS, CDR2 YYNGEE. The V end lost 1 base, the J end lost 9 bases, and 17 bases lay between the germline ends. The CDR3 has 14 residues. The CDR3 reads CASSVSGNGVMQYF. CDR3 sequence (DNA): TGTGCCAGCAGCGTATCCGGGAACGGGGTGATGCAGTACTTC.

This clonotype has a handful of counts. This sequence joins TRBV19 and TRBJ1-1; no definite D call. V dropped 6 bases and J dropped 3 bases, with 14 bases sitting between them. Germline V gives CDR1 LNHDA, CDR2 SQIVND (reference sequence). The CDR3 sequence is 14 residues long. Here the CDR3 DNA reads TGTGCCAGTAGCGGTGGTTTCGCCTACACTGAAGCTTTCTTT. Translated: CASSGGFAYTEAFF.

This clonotype has ten or more counts. V usage is TRBV12-3 or TRBV12-4 and J usage is TRBJ2-7; 9 bases map to TRBD1. CDR3 length: 15 amino acids. The junction had 13 bases not matched to a gene; V was cut back by 8 bases and J by 5 bases. The CDR3 bases are TGTGCCAGCTGTTCCCCAGGACAGGGGACCGACGAGCAGTACTTC. This codes for CASCSPGQGTDEQYF.

This clonotype was detected a few times. V and J are TRBV12-3 or TRBV12-4 and TRBJ2-1, with TRBD2 identical over 9 bases. J gave up 4 bases and V 9 bases, and 4 bases lay outside the gene matches. CDR3 size: 13 residues. CDR3 coding DNA: TGTGCCAGATGCGGGGGGGAGTACAATGAGCAGTTCTTC. This codes for CARCGGEYNEQFF.

The chain combines TRBV20-1 with TRBJ1-1; D unresolved. Trimming removed 6 bases from V and 2 bases from J, with 13 bases in between. Germline V gene sequence: CDR1 DFQATT, CDR2 SNEGSKA (reference sequence). This CDR3 comprises 13 residues. Here the CDR3 reads CSACQSLNTEAFF. In DNA, the CDR3 is TGCAGTGCATGCCAGAGCTTAAACACTGAAGCTTTCTTT.

V is TRBV30 and J is TRBJ2-3; D uncertain. V dropped 2 bases and J dropped 1 base, with 7 bases sitting between them. The CDR3 is 13 amino acids. Germline V gene sequence: CDR1 GTSNPN, CDR2 SVGIG (reference sequence). CDR3 amino acids: CAWSRFRTDTQYF. Here the CDR3 DNA reads TGTGCCTGGAGTCGCTTCCGCACAGATACGCAGTATTTT.

This clonotype was observed a handful of times. This chain joins TRBV5-1 and TRBJ2-2; 12 bases fit TRBD2. Trimming removed 0 bases from V and 0 bases from J; junction bases left unmatched: 3. The CDR3 is made up of 18 amino acids. The germline V gene has CDR1 SGHRS and CDR2 YFSETQ. The CDR3 loop is CASSLGLAGVSNTGELFF. The CDR3 DNA follows: TGCGCCAGCAGCTTGGGACTAGCGGGGGTTTCGAACACCGGGGAGCTGTTTTTT.

This clonotype was found many times. The chain combines TRBV5-1 with TRBJ2-3, with D unresolved. Trimming shortened V by 2 bases and J by 0 bases, and 4 bases separated the two germline ends. The CDR3 contains 13 residues. CDR1 and CDR2 from the germline V gene are SGHRS and YFSETQ. The CDR3 nucleotides are TGCGCCAGCAGCTTCCCTAGCACAGATACGCAGTATTTT. Its protein product is CASSFPSTDTQYF.

The chain has TRBV12-3 or TRBV12-4 and TRBJ2-1, with 10 bases fitting TRBD2. CDR3 length: 15 amino acids. V gave up 4 bases and J gave up 5 bases; unmatched junction bases: 5. Here the CDR3 reads CASSSGTSANNEQFF. The CDR3 bases are TGTGCCAGCAGTTCCGGGACTAGCGCGAACAATGAGCAGTTCTTC.

The chain carries TRBV5-6 and TRBJ2-1; a weak D match, TRBD1 (6 bases). This CDR3 region has 16 residues. Trimming pared 5 bases from V and 0 bases from J, leaving 15 bases between. CDR1 is SGHDT, CDR2 YYEEEE, per germline. Here the CDR3 reads CASSLDRFSSYNEQFF. The CDR3 region has the DNA TGTGCCAGCAGTCTTGACAGGTTTAGCTCCTACAATGAGCAGTTCTTC.

The chain is built from TRBV11-2 and TRBJ2-5, with D possibly matching TRBD2 (5 bases). The length of the CDR3 is 14 residues. Deletions cut 5 bases from V and 6 bases from J, with 16 bases between. CDR1 and CDR2 from the germline V gene are SGHAT and FQNNGV. CDR3 protein: CASSPLAGEKTQYF. The CDR3 nucleotides read TGTGCCAGCAGCCCACTTGCCGGGGAAAAGACCCAGTACTTC.

This clonotype was detected a few times. This chain connects TRBV24-1 to TRBJ2-1; D gene uncertain. Germline CDR1 is KGHDR and CDR2 is SFDVKD. The CDR3 is 14 residues long. V lost 6 bases to trimming and J lost 4 bases, with 12 bases between them. CDR3 DNA sequence: TGTGCCACCAGTCCAGTCTCCTCATACAATGAGCAGTTCTTC. This gives the protein CATSPVSSYNEQFF.

Points on this clonotype: This clone may be a read error of a much larger clone one base away. The chain links TRBV6-5 to TRBJ2-7; 7 bases line up with TRBD1. The CDR3 is made up of 15 amino acids. V trimming: 0 bases; J trimming: 2 bases; junction bases outside the gene matches: 4. CDR1 MNHEY and CDR2 SVGAGI come from the germline V gene. The CDR3 DNA sequence: TGTGCCAGCAGTTACTCGGGACAGCCTACCTACGAGCAGTACTTC. It is translated as CASSYSGQPTYEQYF.

The chain combines TRBV2 with TRBJ1-1, with a possible D match to TRBD1 (5 bases). Germline V lookup: CDR1 SNHLY, CDR2 FYNNEI. The CDR3 spans 14 residues. Between the trimmed V and J ends, which lost 3 bases and 1 base, there was a span of 9 bases. This CDR3 reads CASSEGQGNTEAFF. CDR3 nucleotides: TGTGCCAGCAGTGAGGGGCAGGGGAACACTGAAGCTTTCTTT.